This paragraph covers one T cell receptor beta chain sequence. This CDR3 is 14 amino acids long. Trimming took 5 bases from V and 2 from J, leaving 12 bases between them. Germline CDR1 is SEHNR and CDR2 is FQNEAQ (reference sequence). Original processing notes: Estimates of nucleated cell counts were drawn from the amplification of reference gene primers. Generated by immunoSEQ multiplex PCR, the TCRdb table keeps only in-frame clones and is missing some. For V, J and clone size, that table is used; D and trimming come from the DNA. The data contain about 62,000 clones, approximately 90% of them singletons. This record comes from a study of blood T cell repertoires in COVID-19. Study information: COVID-19 samples collected from the United States, Italy and Spain covered acute and convalescent phases. Sources were T cells, B-cell-depleted T cells, or PBMCs; the material itself was cDNA or gDNA.

The sequencing sample was made of peripheral blood. This sequence was found in an older woman with acute or convalescent COVID-19. This chain uses TRBV7-9 with TRBJ2-5; tentative D call: TRBD1 (6 bases). CDR3 amino acids: CASSPATGQETQYF. CDR3 nucleotides: TGTGCCAGCAGCCCCGCCACAGGGCAAGAGACCCAGTACTTC.